Listed here are 9 T cell receptor beta chains from one sample, sequenced in a study of breast tumors, draining lymph nodes, adjacent tissues. Axillary draining lymph nodes of breast cancer patients supplied the node samples. TCRdb re-called the multiplex PCR reads with MiXCR, one entry per CDR3 protein. The sample contains approximately 130,000 distinct CDR3 sequences, approximately 22% of which appear only once. Sequenced sample: axillary lymph node tissue. The receptors shown here come from a female donor with breast cancer. Some clones in this sample may be carry-over from other donors' samples.

This clonotype was detected once. The chain carries TRBV18 and TRBJ2-2, with a tentative D call TRBD2 (6 bases). Germline CDR1 KGHSH, CDR2 LQKENI. Between the trimmed V and J ends, which lost 3 bases and 6 bases, there was a span of 8 bases. CDR3 length: 13 residues. The CDR3 protein is CASSPAGSGELFF. As DNA, the CDR3 is TGTGCCAGCTCACCCGCGGGGTCCGGGGAGCTGTTTTTT.

The V call is TRBV19, the J call TRBJ1-2; 9 nucleotides align to TRBD1. The germline gives CDR1 LNHDA, CDR2 SQIVND (reference sequence). The CDR3 runs to 15 residues. The junction had 10 bases not matched to a gene; V was cut back by 4 bases and J by 7 bases. The chain's CDR3 is CASSTPGQGSGGYTF. CDR3 sequence (DNA): TGTGCCAGTAGTACTCCGGGACAGGGATCAGGTGGCTACACCTTC. The full variable domain, completed using reference TRBV19 and TRBJ1-2, is DGGITQSPKYLFRKEGQNVTLSCEQNLNHDAMYWYRQDPGQGLRLIYYSQIVNDFQKGDIAEGYSVSREKKESFPLTVTSAQKNPTAFYLCASSTPGQGSGGYTFGSGTRLTVV.

Many counts were recorded for this clonotype. This sequence joins TRBV12-3 or TRBV12-4 and TRBJ1-5; D remains ambiguous. V was pared by 5 bases and J by 1 base, with 9 bases between. CDR3 length: 14 residues. CDR3 region: CASSNSDSNQPQHF. The CDR3 nucleotides are TGTGCCAGCAGTAACAGCGACAGCAATCAGCCCCAGCATTTT.

This clonotype was counted ten times or more. The CDR3 DNA follows: TGTGCCAGCAGCCGAGGGTTCTACAATGAGCAGTTCTTC. Its translation is CASSRGFYNEQFF. The gene calls are TRBV14 and TRBJ2-1; a weak D match, TRBD2 (5 bases). V lost 4 bases and J lost 3, with 7 bases in between. The CDR3 extends over 13 amino acids. Germline assignment: CDR1 SGHDN and CDR2 FVKESK.

This clonotype was seen repeatedly, ten times or more. The CDR3 protein is CASSFPTAGTDTQYF. Written as DNA, the CDR3 is TGTGCCAGCAGTTTCCCCACCGCGGGCACAGATACGCAGTATTTT. The gene calls are TRBV12-3 or TRBV12-4 and TRBJ2-3, with D unresolved. With 3 bases removed from V and 1 base from J, the gap between germline ends came to 11 bases. The CDR3 runs 15 residues.

The gene calls are TRBV15 and TRBJ1-1; D not resolved. The germline CDR1 and CDR2 sequences are LNHNV and YYDKDF (reference sequence). Trimming pared 3 bases from V and 4 bases from J, leaving 12 bases between. This CDR3 contains 14 residues. DNA for the CDR3: TGTGCCACCAGCAGTTGGTTGGGAGGCACTGAAGCTTTCTTT. Translated: CATSSWLGGTEAFF.

In its sample, this clonotype was seen many times. The chain couples TRBV9 to TRBJ2-7; tentatively, D is TRBD2 (7 bases). CDR1 is SGDLS, CDR2 YYNGEE, per germline. V was shortened by 7 bases and J by 6 bases, with 14 bases between the two germline ends. The CDR3 length is 12 residues. In DNA, the CDR3 is TGTGCCAGCTCTGGGGGGGGGGCCGAGCAGTACTTC. Translation: CASSGGGAEQYF.

This clonotype was counted at least ten times. The J gene is TRBJ2-7, the V gene TRBV4-1, with a tentative D call TRBD2 (6 bases). This CDR3 region has 18 residues. The V and J ends lost 0 bases and 2 bases respectively, with 20 bases between them. From germline, CDR1 is MGHRA and CDR2 YSYEKL. The CDR3 coding sequence is TGCGCCAGCAGCCAAGACCCGTCTGGAGGGAGTTTCCCCTACGAGCAGTACTTC. Translated: CASSQDPSGGSFPYEQYF.

The sample holds many counts of this clonotype. The CDR3 DNA reads as TGTGCCAGCAGGGCAGGACAGGGCTCCTACGAGCAGTACTTC. Amino acid sequence: CASRAGQGSYEQYF. The chain employs TRBV12-3 or TRBV12-4 and TRBJ2-7; 8 positions match TRBD1. CDR3 size: 14 residues. V dropped 6 bases and J dropped 0; count of bases not matched to a gene: 4.